This entry features one TCR beta chain sequence. Reverse transcription of roughly 0.5 to 1 ug RNA was carried out with random hexamers. The method of amplification for TCR beta CDR3 was immunoSEQ multiplex PCR, covering 54 Vbeta and 13 Jbeta. TCRdb redid the calling of the immunoSEQ multiplex PCR reads with MiXCR, one entry per CDR3 protein. This table has about 250,000 distinct CDR3 sequences, just over 90% appearing once. Negative isolation was applied to CD8+ and CD4+ T cells, and FACS enrichment was applied to TEMRA cells. The germline V gene has CDR1 SGHNT and CDR2 YYREEE (reference sequence). With V trimmed by 3 bases and J by 0 bases, 3 bases remained unmatched. CDR3 length equals 15 residues. This sample stems from a study of CD8 T cells in Susac syndrome.

The chain joins TRBV5-4 to TRBJ1-2, with 9 bases aligning to TRBD1. This receptor was taken from a human donor with multiple sclerosis. The sample taken for sequencing was CD4+ T cells from PBMCs. This CDR3 reads CASSSRQGANYGYTF. The CDR3 DNA follows: TGTGCCAGCAGCTCCCGACAGGGGGCTAACTATGGCTACACCTTC.